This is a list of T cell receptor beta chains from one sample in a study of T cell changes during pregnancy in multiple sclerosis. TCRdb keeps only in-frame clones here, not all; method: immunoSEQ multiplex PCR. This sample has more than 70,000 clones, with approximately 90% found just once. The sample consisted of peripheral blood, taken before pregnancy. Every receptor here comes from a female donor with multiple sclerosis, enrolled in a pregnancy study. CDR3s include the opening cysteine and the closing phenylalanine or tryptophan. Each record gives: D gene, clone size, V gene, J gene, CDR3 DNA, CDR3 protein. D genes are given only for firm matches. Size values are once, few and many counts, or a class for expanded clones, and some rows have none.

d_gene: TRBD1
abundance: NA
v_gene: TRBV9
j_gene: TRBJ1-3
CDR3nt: TGTGCCAGCTCGAGGGGTCAGGGGGCGCGAAACACCATATATTTT
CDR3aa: CASSRGQGARNTIYF

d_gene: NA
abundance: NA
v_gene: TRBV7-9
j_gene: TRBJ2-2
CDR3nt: TGTGCCACGAACTTCAACACCGGGGAGCTGTTTTTT
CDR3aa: CATNFNTGELFF

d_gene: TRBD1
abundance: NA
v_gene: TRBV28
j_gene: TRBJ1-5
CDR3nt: TGTGCCAGCAGTCGGACAGGGCGACAGCCCCAGCATTTT
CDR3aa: CASSRTGRQPQHF

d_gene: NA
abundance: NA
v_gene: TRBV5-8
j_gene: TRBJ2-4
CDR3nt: TGTGCCAGCAGCTTGAGGGCTAGGGGCATTCAGTACTTC
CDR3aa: CASSLRARGIQYF

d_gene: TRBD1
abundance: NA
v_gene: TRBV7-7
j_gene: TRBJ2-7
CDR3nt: TGTGCCAGCAGCCCCACTCCCGGGACAGGGCACGAGCAGTACTTC
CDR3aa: CASSPTPGTGHEQYF

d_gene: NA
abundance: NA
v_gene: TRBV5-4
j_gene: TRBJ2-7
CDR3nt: TGTGCCAGCAGCCTCCCGAACAGTCCCGCGGGGGAGCAGTACTTC
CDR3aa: CASSLPNSPAGEQYF

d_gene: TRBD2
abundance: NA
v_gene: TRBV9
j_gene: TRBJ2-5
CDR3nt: TGTGCCAGCAGCGTAGGGGTCGGGGGGAGAGAGACCCAGTACTTC
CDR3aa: CASSVGVGGRETQYF

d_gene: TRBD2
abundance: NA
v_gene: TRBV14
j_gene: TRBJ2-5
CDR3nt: TGTGCCAGCAGCCCGGGACTAGCGGGAGCGGAGACCCAGTACTTC
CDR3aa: CASSPGLAGAETQYF

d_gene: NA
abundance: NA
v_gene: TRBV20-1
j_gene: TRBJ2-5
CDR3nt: TGCAGTGCAGTAAAGAGGGAGACCCAGTACTTC
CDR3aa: CSAVKRETQYF

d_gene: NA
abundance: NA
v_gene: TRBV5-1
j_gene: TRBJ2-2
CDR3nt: TGCGCCAGCAGCTTGGGCGCCCCGAACACCGGGGAGCTGTTTTTT
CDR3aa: CASSLGAPNTGELFF

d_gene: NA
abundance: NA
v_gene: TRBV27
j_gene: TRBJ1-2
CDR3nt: TGTGCCAGCATGGGAGGGGGAATCCTGGGCTACACCTTC
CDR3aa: CASMGGGILGYTF

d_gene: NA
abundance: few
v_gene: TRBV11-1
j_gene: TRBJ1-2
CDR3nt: TGTGCCAGCAGCCCCATTCTAAACAGCTATGGCTACACCTTC
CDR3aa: CASSPILNSYGYTF

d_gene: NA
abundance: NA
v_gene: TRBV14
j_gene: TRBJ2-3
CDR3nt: TGTGCCAGCAGCCAAGACCGGGGGGCTCGCACAGATACGCAGTATTTT
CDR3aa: CASSQDRGARTDTQYF

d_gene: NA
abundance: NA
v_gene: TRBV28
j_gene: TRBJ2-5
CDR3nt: TGTGCCAGCAGTTACCACCTAGTAGTGATCCAAGAGACCCAGTACTTC
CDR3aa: CASSYHLVVIQETQYF

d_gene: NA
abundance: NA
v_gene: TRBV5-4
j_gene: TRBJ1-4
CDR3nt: TGTGCCAGCAGCTCAGGGCTTTCGGAAAAACTGTTTTTT
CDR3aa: CASSSGLSEKLFF

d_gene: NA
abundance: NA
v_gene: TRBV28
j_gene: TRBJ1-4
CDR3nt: TGTGCCAGCAGTTTATCGGAAGGGAGTGAAAAACTGTTTTTT
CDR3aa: CASSLSEGSEKLFF

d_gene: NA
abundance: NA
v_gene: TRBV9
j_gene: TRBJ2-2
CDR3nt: TGTGCCAGCTCCGGTGGGGGCAGGACCGGGGAGCTGTTTTTT
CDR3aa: CASSGGGRTGELFF

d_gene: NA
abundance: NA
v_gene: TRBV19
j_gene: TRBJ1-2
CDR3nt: TGTGCCAGTAGTATGGGCAGGGATGAGGCCTATGGCTACACCTTC
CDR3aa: CASSMGRDEAYGYTF

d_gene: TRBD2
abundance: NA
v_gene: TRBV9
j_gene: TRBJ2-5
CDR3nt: TGTGCCAGCAGCCCCCAAACGGGGGGGATAGAGACCCAGTACTTC
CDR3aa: CASSPQTGGIETQYF

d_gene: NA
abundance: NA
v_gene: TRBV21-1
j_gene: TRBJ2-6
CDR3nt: TGTGCCAGCAGCAATAAACAGGGGGGGATCTCTGGGGCCAACGTCCTGACTTTC
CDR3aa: CASSNKQGGISGANVLTF

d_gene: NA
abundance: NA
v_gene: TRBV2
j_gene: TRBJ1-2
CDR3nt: TGTGCCAGCAGTGGAGGGCGGCTAAACTATGGCTACACCTTC
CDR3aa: CASSGGRLNYGYTF

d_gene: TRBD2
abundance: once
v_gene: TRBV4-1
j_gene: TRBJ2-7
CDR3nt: TGCGCCAGCAGTTCCGGACTAGCGGGGACCTACGAGCAGTACTTC
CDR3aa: CASSSGLAGTYEQYF